The clone carrying this TCR beta chain was recorded at least ten times. Its target is unknown. RNA transcripts served as template for amplifying TCR beta CDR3 sequences. RT-PCR was first run with HTBI primers, then multiplex PCR in a second round. Using its own MiXCR run on the multiplex PCR reads, TCRdb lists one record per CDR3 protein. The top ten hold around 6.5% of the sample, which has 620,000 or so distinct CDR3 sequences, 22% seen once. The CDR3 loop spans 16 amino acids. The junction had 4 bases not matched to a gene; V was cut back by 5 bases and J by 0 bases. CDR1 SGHAT and CDR2 FQNNGV come from the germline V gene. The stable label applied to hyperthyroidism with no ophthalmopathy within 18 months of follow-up. Recruitment covered hyperthyroidism patients aged 18 to 65 whose new diagnosis was of under 2 months' duration. PBMCs were isolated from a roughly 9.3 ml sample of fresh peripheral blood.

The data are from a study of Graves' ophthalmopathy and Graves' hyperthyroidism. Regarding the study as a whole: In separating ophthalmopathy from stable hyperthyroidism, a 13-signature model achieved 85% to 90% sensitivity and over 80% specificity.

The material sequenced was peripheral blood. The chain recombines TRBV11-2 with TRBJ2-7; 13 bases are shared with TRBD2. The source is a young woman with stable Graves' hyperthyroidism. Some clones in this sample may be carry-over from other donors' samples. CDR3 protein: CASSPWTSGGSYEQYF. In DNA form, the CDR3 reads TGTGCCAGCAGCCCCTGGACTAGCGGGGGCTCCTACGAGCAGTACTTC.